This T cell receptor beta chain appears in the sequencing data of a study of blood T cell repertoires in COVID-19 (TCRdb year 2020). With regard to the full study: Collaborator samples came from the United States, Italy and Spain and covered acute and convalescent phases of COVID-19. Where HLA class I and class II types were available, the types were taken from metadata supplied by the sample provider, not from assay-based typing. The samples were drawn from the first 160 participants of the ongoing ImmuneRACE study and from 950 to 1,500 subjects provided by 6 global collaborators. Sample metadata almost always included a de-identified subject ID, COVID-19 status, age in years and sex. The material from the prospective study consisted of cDNA or gDNA derived from T cells, B-cell-depleted T cells, or PBMCs. The dataset comprised deeply sampled blood TCRbeta repertoires from subjects exposed to, actively infected with, or recovered from COVID-19. The repertoires were released in a freely available public database meant as a resource for research on the immune response to SARS-CoV-2.

Looking up the germline V gene yields CDR1 SGHTA and CDR2 FQGNSA. At the junction V is shortened by 8 bases and J by 1 base; bases outside the gene matches: 4. The CDR3 contains 14 residues, cysteine and phenylalanine counted. The entry retains the CDR3 DNA only, 42 bases that are in frame from base 1. Each collaborating institution followed its own protocols to collect whole blood in K2EDTA tubes. Collaborator samples were shipped for TCRbeta analysis as frozen whole blood, isolated PBMCs, or DNA extracted from either sample type. This clone was seen just once. What antigen it recognizes has not been identified. Per-base qualities were not stored, and no clone one base away is much larger. The study at large found these results: The quantity of clinical and demographic metadata differed by source and by participant and was supplied without curation.

TCRbeta CDR3 regions were amplified from genomic DNA by means of the immunoSEQ Assay, a bias-controlled multiplex PCR. Processing in the source paper ran as follows. Nucleated cell counts per sample were estimated from amplification of reference gene primers within the assay. Sequence reads were collapsed and filtered to measure the absolute abundance of every unique TCRbeta CDR3 rearrangement. For each sample, productive Simpson clonality was calculated as the square root of Simpson's diversity index across productive rearrangements. The table comes from immuneACCESS by way of TCRdb, which keeps in-frame sequences with V and J called. Part of the clones is missing from these tables; in studies checked, under half for an unresolved V gene and the rest for unknown reasons. That table is the source of V, J and clone size, and D and trimming were worked out from the DNA. This sample gives about 170,000 clones in total; approximately 92% of them show up just once. The top ten clonotypes cover roughly 4.8% of the sample.

The clonotype comes from a woman aged 50 to 60 with acute or convalescent COVID-19. Here the chain combines TRBV7-2 and TRBJ2-1; 8 middle bases align to TRBD2. The sample consisted of peripheral blood. The CDR3 reads CASSGGYSYNEQFF. The nucleotide sequence is given as TGTGCCAGCTCGGGGGGGTATTCCTACAATGAGCAGTTCTTC.